This TCR beta chain was identified during a study of blood T cell repertoires in COVID-19. Overall study: PBMCs, B-cell-depleted T cells, or T cells were the source of the cDNA or gDNA that made up the material.

TCRdb's table, derived via immunoSEQ multiplex PCR, lists solely in-frame clones and lacks some. There are around 480,000 clones in the sample; about nine tenths occur only once, and under 0.85% lies in the top ten. This clone was seen a single time. The germline gives CDR1 MNHEY, CDR2 SVGAGI. This CDR3 comprises 15 residues. Trimming at V came to 4 bases and at J to 8 bases, leaving 6 bases not matched to a gene. Enrollees, about 18 to 90 years old, lived in some 24 US areas. V and J are TRBV6-5 and TRBJ1-4, with 11 bases matching TRBD1. The clonotype originates from a woman aged 18-29 years who had recovered from COVID-19. The specimen was PBMCs or T cells enriched from blood (not recorded which). CDR3 in DNA: TGTGCCAGCAGTTTGATGGGGACAGGGGGAGAAAAACTGTTTTTT. Its protein product is CASSLMGTGGEKLFF.